A single sample gave rise to the 32 T cell receptor beta chains below, sequenced in a study of blood T cell repertoires in COVID-19. The table came from immunoSEQ multiplex PCR; TCRdb's copy has only in-frame clones and leaves some out. The sample lists around 310,000 clones, about 89% occurring once. The source material was PBMCs or T cells enriched from blood (not recorded which). These receptors came from a middle-aged woman who had recovered from COVID-19.

The chain combines TRBV2 with TRBJ2-2, with 16 bases lining up with TRBD2. Germline values: CDR1 SNHLY, CDR2 FYNNEI. The V gene end was trimmed by 3 bases and the J gene end by 1 base; junction bases not matched to a gene: 8. The CDR3 is 20 residues long. The CDR3 reads CASSDPLGLAGGENTGELFF. The CDR3 nucleotides are TGTGCCAGCAGTGACCCCTTGGGACTAGCGGGAGGGGAGAACACCGGGGAGCTGTTTTTT. Looking up the rest from reference TRBV2 and TRBJ2-2 gives the full variable domain: EPEVTQTPSHQVTQMGQEVILRCVPISNHLYFYWYRQILGQKVEFLVSFYNNEISEKSEIFDDQFSVERPDGSNFTLKIRSTKLEDSAMYFCASSDPLGLAGGENTGELFFGEGSRLTVL.

V gene TRBV6-4 combines with J gene TRBJ2-2; the match to TRBD1 covers 8 bases. This CDR3 has 14 amino acids. Germline CDR1 reads MRHNA; CDR2 reads SNTAGT. After removal of 6 bases from V and 7 bases from J, the junction contained 7 bases not matched to a gene. The CDR3 loop is CASRPDRASGELFF. The CDR3 nucleotides are TGTGCCAGCAGGCCGGACAGGGCGAGCGGGGAGCTGTTTTTT.

The table lists this clone with a count of one. The V call is TRBV2, the J call TRBJ2-3, with TRBD2 identical over 8 bases. CDR1 and CDR2 from the germline V gene are SNHLY and FYNNEI. The CDR3 is 15 amino acids. V gave up 10 bases and J gave up 0 bases; unmatched junction bases: 9. The CDR3 DNA follows: TGTGCCACCTCCTCAAGCGGGGGAAGCACAGATACGCAGTATTTT. Protein product: CATSSSGGSTDTQYF.

The chain combines TRBV11-2 with TRBJ2-6; 7 nucleotides line up with TRBD1. From germline, CDR1 is SGHAT and CDR2 FQNNGV. The length of the CDR3 is 18 residues. V lost 2 bases and J lost 0; bases outside the gene matches: 7. The CDR3 region is CASSLQTGPYSGANVLTF. The CDR3 DNA is TGTGCCAGCAGCTTACAGACAGGGCCATACTCTGGGGCCAACGTCCTGACTTTC.

V is TRBV5-1 and J is TRBJ2-1, with a possible D match to TRBD2 (5 bases). Trimming shortened V by 2 bases and J by 5 bases, and 11 bases separated the two germline ends. Germline V CDR1 and CDR2: SGHRS, YFSETQ. This CDR3 is 14 amino acids long. CDR3 in DNA: TGCGCCAGCAGCTTTCGCACGGGGAACAATGAGCAGTTCTTC. Protein: CASSFRTGNNEQFF. Using reference TRBV5-1 and TRBJ2-1 for the parts outside the CDR3, the full variable domain is KAGVTQTPRYLIKTRGQQVTLSCSPISGHRSVSWYQQTPGQGLQFLFEYFSETQRNKGNFPGRFSGRQFSNSRSEMNVSTLELGDSALYLCASSFRTGNNEQFFGPGTRLTVL.

The genes are TRBV24-1 and TRBJ2-7, with 7 bases identical to TRBD1. The CDR3 sequence is 14 residues long. Trimming removed 5 bases from V and 5 bases from J; junction bases left unmatched: 8. Germline CDR1 reads KGHDR; CDR2 reads SFDVKD. DNA of the CDR3: TGTGCCACCAGTGGGGCAGGGGGAAATAACGAGCAGTACTTC. It translates to CATSGAGGNNEQYF.

There are a few counts of this clone. The genes are TRBV5-6 and TRBJ2-7, with 7 bases that match TRBD1. Trimming at V came to 2 bases and at J to 4 bases, leaving 0 bases not matched to a gene. The CDR3 contains 12 residues. Germline-derived CDR1 and CDR2 are SGHDT and YYEEEE. CDR3 region: CASSLQGYEQYF. CDR3 DNA sequence: TGTGCCAGCAGCTTACAGGGGTACGAGCAGTACTTC.

The rearrangement links TRBV19 to TRBJ2-7; perhaps TRBD1 as D (7 bases). The CDR3 consists of 15 residues. Germline V gene lookup returns CDR1 LNHDA and CDR2 SQIVND (reference sequence). V gave up 5 bases and J gave up 4 bases, with 18 bases separating them. This CDR3 reads CASSSQGGSGYEQYF. CDR3 nucleotides: TGTGCCAGTAGTTCCCAGGGGGGATCTGGGTACGAGCAGTACTTC.

This sequence joins TRBV5-8 and TRBJ2-6; D possibly corresponds to TRBD1 (5 bases). The CDR3 covers 18 residues. Between the trimmed V and J ends, which lost 1 base and 0 bases, there was a span of 14 bases. The germline gives CDR1 SGHTS, CDR2 YDEGEE. The CDR3 DNA reads as TGTGCCAGCAGCTTGAGGGCAGGGTCCTACTCTGGGGCCAACGTCCTGACTTTC. Protein: CASSLRAGSYSGANVLTF. Together with reference TRBV5-8 and TRBJ2-6, the CDR3 gives the full variable domain: EAGVTQSPTHLIKTRGQQATLRCSPISGHTSVYWYQQALGLGLQFLLWYDEGEERNRGNFPPRFSGRQFPNYSSELNVNALELEDSALYLCASSLRAGSYSGANVLTFGAGSRLTVL.

The rearrangement uses TRBV7-8 and TRBJ1-5, with D hard to call. This CDR3 is 16 amino acids long. Looked up from germline, CDR1 is SGHVS and CDR2 is FQNEAQ. V gave up 2 bases and J gave up 3 bases, with 14 bases separating them. CDR3 sequence: CASSLSAQASNQPQHF. The CDR3 DNA follows: TGTGCCAGCAGCTTAAGTGCCCAGGCATCCAATCAGCCCCAGCATTTT.

The V gene is TRBV5-4, the J gene TRBJ2-1; the match to TRBD2 covers 8 bases. CDR1 and CDR2 from the germline V gene are SGHNT and YYREEE (reference sequence). This CDR3 is built from 13 residues. The ends lost 4 bases at V and 9 bases at J; junction bases unmatched: 6. The CDR3 loop reads CASSPGLDVEQFF. The CDR3, as DNA: TGTGCCAGCAGCCCGGGACTAGATGTTGAGCAGTTCTTC. Variable domain in full (rest from reference TRBV5-4 and TRBJ2-1): ETGVTQSPTHLIKTRGQQVTLRCSSQSGHNTVSWYQQALGQGPQFIFQYYREEENGRGNFPPRFSGLQFPNYSSELNVNALELDDSALYLCASSPGLDVEQFFGPGTRLTVL.

This clone was recorded a few times. The chain combines TRBV6-2 or TRBV6-3 with TRBJ1-1, with D unresolved. Between the trimmed V and J ends, which lost 7 bases and 0 bases, there was a span of 9 bases. The CDR3 runs 13 residues. Looked up from germline, CDR1 is MNHEY and CDR2 is SVGEGT. In DNA, the CDR3 is TGTGCCAGCACCCCACATGTGAACACTGAAGCTTTCTTT. Translation gives CASTPHVNTEAFF.

The chain links TRBV24-1 to TRBJ2-2; 7 bases are shared with TRBD1. The CDR3 covers 18 residues. J was trimmed by 1 base and V by 4 bases; bases with no gene match: 11. Germline values: CDR1 KGHDR, CDR2 SFDVKD. The CDR3 loop is CATSDPPFGQENTGELFF. CDR3 nucleotides: TGTGCCACCAGTGACCCTCCATTCGGACAGGAGAACACCGGGGAGCTGTTTTTT.

This clone was picked up one time. This rearrangement joins TRBV21-1 to TRBJ1-1; the table's TRBD1 call for D was not verified on the DNA. TRBV21-1 is an annotated pseudogene. This CDR3 region has 18 residues. The chain's CDR3 is CASSKSDPHRERNTEAFF. CDR3 in DNA: TGTGCCAGCAGCAAATCCGACCCTCACAGGGAAAGAAACACTGAAGCTTTCTTT.

The chain employs TRBV19 and TRBJ1-2; TRBD1 matches at 11 bases. The germline V gene encodes CDR1 LNHDA and CDR2 SQIVND (reference sequence). This CDR3 comprises 16 residues. The V and J ends lost 6 bases and 5 bases, in that order; junction bases with no gene match: 11. The CDR3 DNA sequence: TGTGCCAGTAGCTTATTGGGACAGGGGGTTTATTATGGCTACACCTTC. The encoded protein is CASSLLGQGVYYGYTF.

The V gene is TRBV5-1, the J gene TRBJ1-1, with D possibly being TRBD1 (5 bases). Trimming removed 3 bases from V and 6 bases from J, with 12 bases in between. The CDR3 is made up of 13 amino acids. Germline assignment: CDR1 SGHRS and CDR2 YFSETQ. CDR3 in DNA: TGCGCCAGCAGCTGGGGCGGGGTTGCTGAAGCTTTCTTT. Amino acids: CASSWGGVAEAFF. Based on the CDR3 plus reference TRBV5-1 and TRBJ1-1, the full variable domain is KAGVTQTPRYLIKTRGQQVTLSCSPISGHRSVSWYQQTPGQGLQFLFEYFSETQRNKGNFPGRFSGRQFSNSRSEMNVSTLELGDSALYLCASSWGGVAEAFFGQGTRLTVV.

The CDR3 DNA sequence: TGTGCCAGTTCCCTCAACGGGGGGACTGAAGCTTTCTTT. It encodes CASSLNGGTEAFF. The V gene is TRBV28, the J gene TRBJ1-1; D perhaps matches TRBD1 (5 bases). Germline V CDR1 and CDR2: MDHEN, SYDVKM. Trimming took 9 bases from V and 5 from J, leaving 16 bases between them. This CDR3 has 13 residues.

This rearrangement joins TRBV4-3 to TRBJ2-1; a weak D match, TRBD2 (6 bases). The CDR3 is made up of 15 amino acids. Trimming stripped 0 bases from V and 3 bases from J, with 9 bases between. Looked up from germline, CDR1 is LGHNA and CDR2 is YSLEER. CDR3 region: CASSQDGGLYNEQFF. The CDR3, as DNA: TGCGCCAGCAGCCAAGACGGGGGACTCTACAATGAGCAGTTCTTC.

V is TRBV5-1 and J is TRBJ2-1; the match to TRBD2 covers 7 bases. Germline V gene lookup returns CDR1 SGHRS and CDR2 YFSETQ. The CDR3 spans 15 residues. J was trimmed by 5 bases and V by 0 bases; bases with no gene match: 5. CDR3 sequence: CASSLVIAGNNEQFF. For the CDR3, the DNA is TGCGCCAGCAGCTTGGTGATAGCGGGCAACAATGAGCAGTTCTTC. The full variable domain, rest sourced from reference TRBV5-1 and TRBJ2-1, is KAGVTQTPRYLIKTRGQQVTLSCSPISGHRSVSWYQQTPGQGLQFLFEYFSETQRNKGNFPGRFSGRQFSNSRSEMNVSTLELGDSALYLCASSLVIAGNNEQFFGPGTRLTVL.

The chain has TRBV7-8 and TRBJ1-4; D unclear. The germline V and J ends were trimmed by 5 bases and 3 bases, with 4 bases remaining between them. CDR3 length: 12 amino acids. The germline V gene has CDR1 SGHVS and CDR2 FQNEAQ. The CDR3 spells CASSPANEKLFF. The CDR3 DNA is TGTGCCAGCAGCCCAGCTAATGAAAAACTGTTTTTT.

Comments on this clone: The junction does not match germline at one end; this may be a read error. The rearrangement uses TRBV13 and TRBJ1-6, with a tentative D call TRBD1 (5 bases). In germline, CDR1 is PRHDT, CDR2 FYEKMQ (reference sequence). The CDR3 contains 15 residues. The chain's CDR3 is CASSLGQGLNSPLHF. The CDR3 DNA reads TGTGCCAGCAGCCTAGGCCAGGGACTAAATTCACCCCTCCACTTT.

The CDR3 here is CASSFGDRGREQYF. The CDR3 DNA follows: TGTGCCAGCAGTTTTGGGGACAGGGGGCGCGAGCAGTACTTC. J is TRBJ2-7 and V is TRBV28; TRBD1 aligns across 12 bases. Germline values: CDR1 MDHEN, CDR2 SYDVKM. The trim removed 3 bases at V and 6 bases at J, leaving 3 bases unmatched. The length of the CDR3 is 14 residues.

The V gene is TRBV7-6, the J gene TRBJ1-1, with TRBD1 as a possible D gene (5 bases). The V gene lost 3 bases and the J gene lost 6 bases, with 17 bases spanning the gap. The germline CDR1 and CDR2 sequences are SGHVS and FNYEAQ. The CDR3 has 15 amino acids. As DNA, the CDR3 is TGTGCCAGCAGCTTCCCCGTAGGGGCAGGGCCTGAAGCTTTCTTT. Its protein product is CASSFPVGAGPEAFF.

The genes are TRBV18 and TRBJ1-2, with 9 bases fitting TRBD1. The CDR3 length is 12 residues. Germline trimming cut 6 bases from V and 6 bases from J; bases unmatched to any gene: 2. The germline V gene encodes CDR1 KGHSH and CDR2 LQKENI. In DNA, the CDR3 is TGTGCCAGCTCCCGGACAGGGGATGGCTACACCTTC. Its protein is CASSRTGDGYTF.

V gene TRBV6-6 combines with J gene TRBJ2-5; 7 bases agree with TRBD2. The V segment lost 2 bases and the J segment 5 bases; nucleotides outside the gene matches: 8. The CDR3 loop spans 15 amino acids. Germline-derived CDR1 and CDR2 are MNHNY and SVGAGI (reference sequence). The CDR3 coding sequence is TGTGCCAGCAGTTACCCTGAGCGGGAAGGGGAGACCCAGTACTTC. The encoded protein is CASSYPEREGETQYF.

In its sample, this clone was seen once. The chain combines TRBV5-1 with TRBJ1-4; D might be TRBD1 (6 bases). V was pared by 5 bases and J by 0 bases, with 8 bases between. The CDR3 is 14 residues long. The germline V gene has CDR1 SGHRS and CDR2 YFSETQ. In DNA form, the CDR3 reads TGCGCCAGCAGGGACAGTGCAACTAATGAAAAACTGTTTTTT. Translating it yields CASRDSATNEKLFF.

The chain is built from TRBV5-1 and TRBJ2-3; 8 bases are shared with TRBD1. Germline V gives CDR1 SGHRS, CDR2 YFSETQ. V lost 4 bases to trimming and J lost 1 base; unmatched junction nucleotides: 5. CDR3 length: 15 residues. This CDR3 reads CASSRTGGGTDTQYF. For the CDR3, the DNA is TGCGCCAGCAGCCGAACAGGGGGAGGCACAGATACGCAGTATTTT.

This clone turned up a few times. The chain recombines TRBV7-2 with TRBJ1-5; 9 bases agree with TRBD1. V lost 6 bases to trimming and J lost 5 bases; unmatched junction nucleotides: 5. Germline V gene data show CDR1 as SGHTA and CDR2 as FQGNSA. The CDR3 spans 14 residues. In DNA, the CDR3 is TGTGCCAGCAGTCAGGACAGGGGCCATCAGCCCCAGCATTTT. Translation: CASSQDRGHQPQHF.

The sample holds one count of this clone. This sequence joins TRBV7-9 and TRBJ1-2; D uncertain. Germline CDR1 and CDR2: SEHNR and FQNEAQ (reference sequence). The CDR3 totals 12 residues. V lost 5 bases and J lost 8, with 12 bases in between. CDR3 residues: CASSPKGVGYTF. Here the CDR3 DNA reads TGTGCCAGCAGCCCGAAGGGAGTAGGCTACACCTTC.

The rearrangement joins TRBV28 to TRBJ1-4; no reliable D call. The CDR3 loop spans 16 amino acids. Trimming pared 2 bases from V and 2 bases from J, leaving 12 bases between. Germline CDR1 MDHEN, CDR2 SYDVKM. CDR3 nucleotide sequence: TGTGCCAGCAGTTTAAGGGAGGTAGCGACTAATGAAAAACTGTTTTTT. Translation gives CASSLREVATNEKLFF.

The chain links TRBV7-3 to TRBJ2-1; D call uncertain. Deletions cut 2 bases from V and 7 bases from J, with 9 bases between. This CDR3 is built from 13 residues. CDR1 and CDR2 from the germline V gene are SGHTA and FQGTGA. CDR3 loop: CASSLDGRNEQFF. The CDR3, as DNA: TGTGCCAGCAGCTTAGACGGCAGGAATGAGCAGTTCTTC.

The chain joins TRBV14 to TRBJ2-7; 12 bases are shared with TRBD2. The CDR3 spans 15 residues. The junction had 7 bases not matched to a gene; V was cut back by 4 bases and J by 6 bases. CDR1 SGHDN and CDR2 FVKESK come from the germline V gene. Here the CDR3 DNA reads TGTGCCAGCAGCCCCACTCTAGCGGGAGGGCCCGAGCAGTACTTC. Its protein is CASSPTLAGGPEQYF.